This T cell receptor (beta chain) derives from a study of CD8 T cells in Susac syndrome. The authors reverse transcribed roughly 0.5 to 1 ug RNA with random hexamers. Multiplex immunoSEQ PCR targeted 54 Vbeta and 13 Jbeta TCR beta segments. TCRdb re-analysed the immunoSEQ multiplex PCR reads in MiXCR, keeping a single row per CDR3 protein. The sample yields approximately 120,000 distinct CDR3 sequences, 90% to 96% seen once. Germline lookup yields CDR1 MNHEY and CDR2 SMNVEV (reference sequence). V was shortened by 4 bases and J by 5 bases, with 15 bases between the two germline ends. The CDR3 consists of 14 residues. CD8+ and CD4+ T cells circulating in blood were sequenced for TCR beta. Healthy donors constituted the control group, matched for age and sex. Both CD4+ and CD8+ T cells were negatively isolated, and TEMRA cells underwent FACS enrichment.

The V and J genes are TRBV27 and TRBJ2-7; possibly TRBD1 for D (6 bases). Sequenced material: CD4+ T cells from PBMCs. This TCR was recovered from a human donor in good health. CDR3 in amino acids: CASSSFDRRDEQYF. CDR3 bases: TGTGCCAGCAGTTCTTTCGACAGGCGGGACGAGCAGTACTTC.